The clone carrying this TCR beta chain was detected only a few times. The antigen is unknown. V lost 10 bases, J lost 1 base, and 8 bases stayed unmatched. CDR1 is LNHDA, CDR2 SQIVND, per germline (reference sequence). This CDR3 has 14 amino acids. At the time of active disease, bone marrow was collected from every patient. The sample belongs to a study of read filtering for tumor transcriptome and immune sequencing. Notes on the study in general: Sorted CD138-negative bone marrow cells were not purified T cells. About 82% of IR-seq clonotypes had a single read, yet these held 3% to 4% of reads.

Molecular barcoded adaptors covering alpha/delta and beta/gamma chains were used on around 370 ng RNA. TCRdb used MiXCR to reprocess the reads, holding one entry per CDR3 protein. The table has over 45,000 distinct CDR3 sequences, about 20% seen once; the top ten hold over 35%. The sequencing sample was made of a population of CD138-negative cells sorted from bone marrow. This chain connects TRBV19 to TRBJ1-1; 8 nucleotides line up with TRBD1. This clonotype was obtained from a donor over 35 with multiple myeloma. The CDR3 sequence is CAISPGTGNTEAFF. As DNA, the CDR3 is TGTGCCATCTCACCCGGGACAGGGAACACTGAAGCTTTCTTT.